Detailed here is one TCR beta chain. Its antigen is unidentified. A multiplex PCR was run with 60 Vbeta primers and 13 Jbeta primers. Generated by immunoSEQ multiplex PCR, the TCRdb table keeps only in-frame clones and is missing some. Found here are 110,000 or so clones, about 78% of them singletons; the top ten hold 12%. Among the donors, all were healthy bone marrow donors. These data come from a study of cytomegalovirus exposure and HLA in healthy donors. The germline gives CDR1 MNHNS, CDR2 SASEGT. V lost 5 bases, J lost 4 bases, and 14 bases lay in between. This CDR3 comprises 14 residues. Whole-study findings and limits: It was taken for granted in presence/absence analyses that sequencing depth across donors was roughly uniform. In vitro checks showed that a few CMV-associated chains really do target CMV antigens. Investigators reported 150 to 200 TCR beta chains as tied to cytomegalovirus.

The clonotype comes from a woman in her thirties or forties in good health and CMV-seropositive. The sequenced sample was PBMCs. The chain employs TRBV6-1 and TRBJ1-1; a weak D match, TRBD1 (5 bases). In DNA form, the CDR3 reads TGTGCCAGCAGTATAGACAGTTCGATCACTGAAGCTTTCTTT. It encodes CASSIDSSITEAFF.